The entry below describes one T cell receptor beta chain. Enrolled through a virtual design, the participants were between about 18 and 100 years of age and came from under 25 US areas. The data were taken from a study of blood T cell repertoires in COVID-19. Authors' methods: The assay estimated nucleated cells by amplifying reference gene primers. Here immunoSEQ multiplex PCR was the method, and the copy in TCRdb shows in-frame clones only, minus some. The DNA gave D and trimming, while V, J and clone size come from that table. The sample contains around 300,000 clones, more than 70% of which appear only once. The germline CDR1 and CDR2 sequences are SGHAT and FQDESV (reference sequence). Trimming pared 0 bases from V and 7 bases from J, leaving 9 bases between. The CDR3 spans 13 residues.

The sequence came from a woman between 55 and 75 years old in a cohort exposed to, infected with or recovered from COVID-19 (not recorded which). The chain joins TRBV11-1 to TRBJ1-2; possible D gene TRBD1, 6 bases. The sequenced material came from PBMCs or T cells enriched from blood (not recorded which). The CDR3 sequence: CASSLANRVGYTF. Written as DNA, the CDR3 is TGTGCCAGCAGCTTAGCTAACAGGGTTGGCTACACCTTC.